This TCR beta chain is from a study of blood T cell repertoires in COVID-19. Looking at the study overall: Acute-phase and convalescent COVID-19 samples originated in the United States, Italy and Spain. In each case, the material was cDNA or gDNA derived from T cells, B-cell-depleted T cells, or PBMCs.

V dropped 4 bases and J dropped 7 bases, with 14 bases sitting between them. Germline V gives CDR1 SNHLY, CDR2 FYNNEI. The CDR3 covers 13 residues. Source study methods: For nucleated cells, counts were estimated from reference gene primer amplification. This table comes from immunoSEQ multiplex PCR, and its TCRdb copy is limited to in-frame clones, with some not included. The D gene and trimming were derived from the DNA, and the V and J assignments and clone size from that table. The table records more than 85,000 clones, about 81% of them present only once. This clonotype was sampled from a man in his sixties with acute or convalescent COVID-19. The V call is TRBV2, the J call TRBJ2-7, with a possible D match to TRBD2 (6 bases). Sequenced sample: peripheral blood. CDR3 residues: CASSAGRGREQYV. For the CDR3, the DNA is TGTGCCAGCAGTGCCGGGCGGGGCCGGGAGCAGTACGTC.